Sequencing of this T cell receptor beta chain was carried out in a study of T cells in Graves' hyperthyroidism and ophthalmopathy. Amplified TCR beta CDR3 regions came from RNA transcripts. Using the HTBI primer set, a first-round RT-PCR was run on the TCR CDR3. Each CDR3 protein is one row after TCRdb ran MiXCR on the multiplex PCR reads. The table records approximately 620,000 distinct CDR3 sequences, more than 15% of them present only once. V shed 2 bases and J 2 bases; nucleotides not matched to a gene: 15. Germline V CDR1 and CDR2: SGHAT, FQNNGV. CDR3 length: 18 residues. This clonotype was picked up many times.

Source material: blood. The chain recombines TRBV11-2 with TRBJ2-7; 7 bases agree with TRBD2. The clonotype was recovered from a woman aged 40 to 50 with Graves' ophthalmopathy. CDR3 loop: CASSLSGGLGGPTYEQYF. CDR3 coding DNA: TGTGCCAGCAGCTTAAGCGGTGGGTTGGGAGGGCCCACCTACGAGCAGTACTTC.